Sequencing of this T cell receptor beta chain was carried out in a study of blood T cell repertoires in COVID-19. Background on the study: T cells, B-cell-depleted T cells, or PBMCs supplied cDNA or gDNA.

Assay used: immunoSEQ multiplex PCR; TCRdb lists only in-frame clones, some missing. The repertoire has fewer than 200,000 clones, approximately 87% of them found once; the top ten carry about 0.96%. The CDR3 length is 15 residues. Trimming cost V 1 base and J 0 bases, with 9 bases left between them. Germline V gene lookup returns CDR1 SGHVS and CDR2 FQNEAQ. The sample consisted of peripheral blood. The source is a woman aged 18-29 years who had recovered from COVID-19. V is TRBV7-8 and J is TRBJ1-2, with a weak D call TRBD1 (5 bases). CDR3: CASSLEHRSNYGYTF. The DNA of the CDR3 is TGTGCCAGCAGCTTAGAGCACAGGTCTAACTATGGCTACACCTTC. Full variable domain (remainder filled in from reference TRBV7-8 and TRBJ1-2): GAGVSQSPRYKVAKRGQDVALRCDPISGHVSLFWYQQALGQGPEFLTYFQNEAQLDKSGLPSDRFFAERPEGSVSTLKIQRTQQEDSAVYLCASSLEHRSNYGYTFGSGTRLTVV.